This TCR beta chain came from a study of blood T cell repertoires in COVID-19. Study at large: Italy, Spain and the United States were the sources of the convalescent and acute COVID-19 samples. T cells, B-cell-depleted T cells, or PBMCs provided the cDNA or gDNA that served as material.

Authors' data handling: Amplification from reference gene primers served as the basis for estimated nucleated cell counts. TCRdb keeps only in-frame clones here, not all; method: immunoSEQ multiplex PCR. Clonal size and the V and J genes are those of that table, whereas D and trimming came from the DNA. The sample lists approximately 91,000 clones; about 80% were seen once. The CDR3 runs 16 residues. Losses at the gene ends were 4 bases for V and 0 bases for J; bases not matched to a gene: 5. Germline CDR1 MNHEY, CDR2 SVGAGI. This sequence was found in a human donor in a cohort sampled during active COVID-19. Sample: peripheral blood. The V and J genes are TRBV6-5 and TRBJ2-7, with TRBD2 matching over 11 bases. The CDR3 protein is CASSFSSGRSSYEQYF. CDR3 in DNA: TGTGCCAGCAGTTTTTCTAGCGGGAGGAGCTCCTACGAGCAGTACTTC.